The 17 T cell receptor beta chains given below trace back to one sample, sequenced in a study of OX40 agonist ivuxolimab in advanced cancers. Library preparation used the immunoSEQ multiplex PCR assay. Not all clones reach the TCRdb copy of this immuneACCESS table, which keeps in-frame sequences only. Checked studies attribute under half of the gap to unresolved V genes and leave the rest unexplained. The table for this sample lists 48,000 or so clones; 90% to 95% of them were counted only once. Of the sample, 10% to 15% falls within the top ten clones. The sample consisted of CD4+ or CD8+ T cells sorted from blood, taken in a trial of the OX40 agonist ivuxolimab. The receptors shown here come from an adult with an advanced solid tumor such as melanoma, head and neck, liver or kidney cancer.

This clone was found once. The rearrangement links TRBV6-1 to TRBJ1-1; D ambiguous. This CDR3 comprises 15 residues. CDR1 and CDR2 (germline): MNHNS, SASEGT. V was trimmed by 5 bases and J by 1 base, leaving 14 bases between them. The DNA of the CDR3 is TGTGCCAGCAGTTCCTGGGGAGGCAAGAACACTGAAGCTTTCTTT. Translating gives CASSSWGGKNTEAFF.

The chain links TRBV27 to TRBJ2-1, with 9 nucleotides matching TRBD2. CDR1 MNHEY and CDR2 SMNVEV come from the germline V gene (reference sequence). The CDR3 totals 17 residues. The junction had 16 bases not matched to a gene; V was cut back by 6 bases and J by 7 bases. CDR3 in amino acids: CASSYSPGLAPVNEQFF. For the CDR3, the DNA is TGTGCCAGCAGCTACTCCCCGGGACTAGCCCCCGTTAATGAGCAGTTCTTC.

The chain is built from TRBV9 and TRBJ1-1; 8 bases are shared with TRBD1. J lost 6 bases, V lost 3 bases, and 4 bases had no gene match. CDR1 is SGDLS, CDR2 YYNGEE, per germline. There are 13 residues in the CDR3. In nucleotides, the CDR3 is TGTGCCAGCAGCGGACAGGGGCTGTCTGAAGCTTTCTTT. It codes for CASSGQGLSEAFF.

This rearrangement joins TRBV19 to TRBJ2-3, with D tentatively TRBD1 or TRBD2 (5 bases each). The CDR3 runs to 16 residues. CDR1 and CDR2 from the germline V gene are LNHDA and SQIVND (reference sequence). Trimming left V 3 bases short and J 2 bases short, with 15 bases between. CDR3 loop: CASSIGGGRYTDTQYF. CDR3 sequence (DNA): TGTGCCAGTAGTATTGGTGGGGGACGATACACAGATACGCAGTATTTT.

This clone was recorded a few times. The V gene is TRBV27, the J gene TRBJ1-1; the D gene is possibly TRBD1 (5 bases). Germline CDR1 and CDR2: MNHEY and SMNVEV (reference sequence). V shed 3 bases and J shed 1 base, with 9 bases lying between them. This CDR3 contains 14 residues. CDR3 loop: CASSLAQGNTEAFF. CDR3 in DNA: TGTGCCAGCAGTTTGGCTCAGGGGAACACTGAAGCTTTCTTT.

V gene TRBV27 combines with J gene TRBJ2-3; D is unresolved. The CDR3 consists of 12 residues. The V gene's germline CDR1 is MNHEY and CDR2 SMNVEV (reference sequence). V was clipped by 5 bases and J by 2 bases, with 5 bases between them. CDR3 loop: CASSLPTDTQYF. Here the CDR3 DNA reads TGTGCCAGCAGTCTTCCCACAGATACGCAGTATTTT.

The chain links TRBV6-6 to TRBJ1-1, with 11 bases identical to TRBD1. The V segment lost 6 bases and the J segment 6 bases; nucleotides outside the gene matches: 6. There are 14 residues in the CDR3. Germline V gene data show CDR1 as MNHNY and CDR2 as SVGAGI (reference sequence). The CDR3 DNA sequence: TGTGCCAGCAGGGAACCGGGACAGGGGGCTGAAGCTTTCTTT. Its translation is CASREPGQGAEAFF.

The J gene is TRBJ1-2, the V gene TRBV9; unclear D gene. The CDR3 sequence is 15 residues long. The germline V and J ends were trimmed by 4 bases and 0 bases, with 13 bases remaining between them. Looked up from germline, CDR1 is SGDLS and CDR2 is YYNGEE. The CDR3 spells CASSPSTQANYGYTF. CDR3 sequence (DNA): TGTGCCAGCAGCCCCTCGACCCAAGCTAACTATGGCTACACCTTC.

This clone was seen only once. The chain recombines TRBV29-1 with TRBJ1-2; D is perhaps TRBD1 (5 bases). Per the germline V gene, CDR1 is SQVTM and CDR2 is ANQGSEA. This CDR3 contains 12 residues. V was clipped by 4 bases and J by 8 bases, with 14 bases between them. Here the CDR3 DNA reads TGCAGCGTTGCAGGGATAACTCCCGGCTACACCTTC. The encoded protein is CSVAGITPGYTF.

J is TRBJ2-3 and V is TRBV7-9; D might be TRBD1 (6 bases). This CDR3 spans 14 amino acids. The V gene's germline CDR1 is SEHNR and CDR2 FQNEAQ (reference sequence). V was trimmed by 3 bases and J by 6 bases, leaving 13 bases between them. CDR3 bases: TGTGCCAGCAGCTTCGCCCAGGGGTTGGATACGCAGTATTTT. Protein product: CASSFAQGLDTQYF.

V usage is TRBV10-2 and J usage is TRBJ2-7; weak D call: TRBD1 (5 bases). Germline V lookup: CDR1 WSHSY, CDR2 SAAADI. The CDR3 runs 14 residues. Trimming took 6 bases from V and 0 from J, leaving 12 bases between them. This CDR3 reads CASSTGPSSYEQYF. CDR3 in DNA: TGCGCCAGCAGCACAGGACCCTCCTCCTACGAGCAGTACTTC.

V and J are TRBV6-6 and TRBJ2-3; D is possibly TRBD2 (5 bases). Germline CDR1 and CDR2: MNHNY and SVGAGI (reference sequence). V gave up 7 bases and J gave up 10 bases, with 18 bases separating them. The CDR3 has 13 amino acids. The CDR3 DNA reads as TGTGCCAGCATTAACGACGACCTAGCTCCGCAGTATTTT. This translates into CASINDDLAPQYF.

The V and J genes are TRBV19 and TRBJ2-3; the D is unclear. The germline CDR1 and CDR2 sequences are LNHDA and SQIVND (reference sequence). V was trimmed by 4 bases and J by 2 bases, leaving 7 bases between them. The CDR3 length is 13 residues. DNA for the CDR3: TGTGCCAGTAGTAGGGTTTACACAGATACGCAGTATTTT. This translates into CASSRVYTDTQYF.

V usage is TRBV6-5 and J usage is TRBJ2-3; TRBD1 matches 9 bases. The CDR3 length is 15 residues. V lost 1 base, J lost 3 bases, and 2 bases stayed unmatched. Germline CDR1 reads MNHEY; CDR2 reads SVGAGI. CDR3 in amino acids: CASSYLTGGTDTQYF. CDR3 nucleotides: TGTGCCAGCAGTTACTTGACAGGGGGGACAGATACGCAGTATTTT.

CDR3 bases: TGTGCCAGCAGCACCGGGCCAGTTAATGAAAAACTGTTTTTT. It translates to CASSTGPVNEKLFF. V gene TRBV11-2 combines with J gene TRBJ1-4, with D unresolved. The CDR3 runs to 14 residues. Per germline, CDR1 SGHAT and CDR2 FQNNGV. V lost 5 bases and J lost 4, with 11 bases in between.

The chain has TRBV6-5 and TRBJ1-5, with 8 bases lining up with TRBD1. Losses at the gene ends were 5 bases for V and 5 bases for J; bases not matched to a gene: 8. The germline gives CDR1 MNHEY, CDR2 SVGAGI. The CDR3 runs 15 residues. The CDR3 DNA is TGTGCCAGCAGTACCAGGGGGCTCGGCGATCAGCCCCAGCATTTT. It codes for CASSTRGLGDQPQHF.

CDR3 in amino acids: CATRRGSGEQYF. The CDR3 DNA is TGTGCCACCCGAAGGGGGAGTGGCGAGCAGTACTTC. The rearrangement uses TRBV13 and TRBJ2-7; D is possibly TRBD1 (6 bases). CDR1 and CDR2 from the germline V gene are PRHDT and FYEKMQ (reference sequence). There are 12 residues in the CDR3. With 10 bases removed from V and 6 bases from J, the gap between germline ends came to 16 bases.